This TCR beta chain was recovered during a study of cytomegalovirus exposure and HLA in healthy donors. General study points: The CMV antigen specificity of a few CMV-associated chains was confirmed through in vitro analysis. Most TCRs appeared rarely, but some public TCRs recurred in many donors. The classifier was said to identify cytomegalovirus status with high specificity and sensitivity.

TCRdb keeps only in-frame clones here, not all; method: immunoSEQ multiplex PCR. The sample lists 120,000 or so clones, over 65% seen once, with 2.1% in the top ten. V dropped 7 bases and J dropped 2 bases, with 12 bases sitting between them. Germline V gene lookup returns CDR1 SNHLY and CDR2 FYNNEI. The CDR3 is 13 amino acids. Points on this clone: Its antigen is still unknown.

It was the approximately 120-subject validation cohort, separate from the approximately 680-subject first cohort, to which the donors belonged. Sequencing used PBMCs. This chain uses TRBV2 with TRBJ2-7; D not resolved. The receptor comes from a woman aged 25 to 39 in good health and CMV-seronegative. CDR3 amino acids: CASKIGTTYEQYF. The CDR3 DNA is TGTGCCAGCAAGATCGGTACCACCTACGAGCAGTACTTC.